These 20 T cell receptor beta chains came from one sample sequenced in a study of blood T cell repertoires in COVID-19 (dated by TCRdb to the early 2020s). The library came from the immunoSEQ multiplex PCR assay. In TCRdb, the immuneACCESS table is reduced to in-frame sequences with V and J assigned. These tables do not hold every clone; where another copy was compared, an unresolved V gene accounts for under half, and the others remain unexplained. Across this sample there are about 14,000 clones, with about nine tenths seen only once. About 8% of the sample goes to the ten largest clones. Input material: peripheral blood. All receptors come from a human donor in a cohort sampled during active COVID-19.

The rearrangement links TRBV7-8 to TRBJ2-5, with 8 nucleotides matching TRBD1. This CDR3 contains 18 residues. CDR1 is SGHVS and CDR2 is FQNEAQ in the germline V gene. The V and J ends lost 5 bases and 5 bases, in that order; junction bases with no gene match: 19. CDR3 nucleotide sequence: TGTGCCAGCAGCCCAAGACGGGGCCGGGACAGGAGTGGGGAGACCCAGTACTTC. Translating gives CASSPRRGRDRSGETQYF.

This sequence joins TRBV5-6 and TRBJ2-2; D unclear. V was clipped by 0 bases and J by 4 bases, with 4 bases between them. The CDR3 is 13 residues long. Germline CDR1 reads SGHDT; CDR2 reads YYEEEE. CDR3 nucleotides: TGTGCCAGCAGCTTGGTGAGCACCGGGGAGCTGTTTTTT. Translating gives CASSLVSTGELFF. Supplemented by reference TRBV5-6 and TRBJ2-2, the full variable domain reads DAGVTQSPTHLIKTRGQQVTLRCSPKSGHDTVSWYQQALGQGPQFIFQYYEEEERQRGNFPDRFSGHQFPNYSSELNVNALLLGDSALYLCASSLVSTGELFFGEGSRLTVL.

This clone was seen just once. V is TRBV28 and J is TRBJ2-3; 7 nucleotides align to TRBD1. V lost 5 bases and J lost 6; bases outside the gene matches: 5. This CDR3 contains 13 residues. The germline CDR1 and CDR2 sequences are MDHEN and SYDVKM. CDR3 in amino acids: CASSPTGADTQYF. The CDR3 nucleotides are TGTGCCAGCAGTCCTACAGGGGCCGATACGCAGTATTTT.

The V gene is TRBV6-5, the J gene TRBJ1-2, with 7 bases aligning to TRBD1. V trimming: 9 bases; J trimming: 7 bases; junction bases outside the gene matches: 11. Germline V gives CDR1 MNHEY, CDR2 SVGAGI. This CDR3 region has 13 residues. The CDR3 region has the DNA TGTGCCAGTCCGGGACAGAACTTATTTGGCTACACCTTC. It is translated as CASPGQNLFGYTF.

This chain uses TRBV23-1 with TRBJ1-2, with D hard to call. TRBV23-1 is an ORF for which the function is uncertain. CDR3 length equals 14 residues. V dropped 2 bases and J dropped 3 bases, with 10 bases sitting between them. The DNA of the CDR3 is TGCGCCAGCAGTCAACGCAGGTCTGACTATGGCTACACCTTC. This encodes CASSQRRSDYGYTF.

J is TRBJ2-7 and V is TRBV5-1; 8 positions agree with TRBD1. Trimming at V came to 2 bases and at J to 4 bases, leaving 5 bases not matched to a gene. The CDR3 has 14 residues. From germline, CDR1 is SGHRS and CDR2 YFSETQ. The CDR3 is CASSLGQGPYEQYF. The DNA for the CDR3 is TGCGCCAGCAGCTTAGGACAGGGACCATACGAGCAGTACTTC.

J is TRBJ2-5 and V is TRBV5-1; D might be TRBD2 (5 bases). The CDR3 contains 14 residues. V gave up 4 bases and J gave up 0 bases, with 10 bases separating them. Germline-derived CDR1 and CDR2 are SGHRS and YFSETQ. The CDR3 protein is CASSPGVNQETQYF. CDR3 coding DNA: TGCGCCAGCAGCCCCGGGGTCAACCAAGAGACCCAGTACTTC.

The chain couples TRBV7-6 to TRBJ2-1, with D uncertain. Trimming removed 2 bases at V and 6 bases at J, with 11 bases between. Germline V CDR1 and CDR2: SGHVS, FNYEAQ. This CDR3 has 14 amino acids. CDR3: CASSLNIAFNEQFF. The CDR3 DNA follows: TGTGCCAGCAGCTTAAACATAGCCTTCAATGAGCAGTTCTTC.

This rearrangement joins TRBV11-2 to TRBJ1-6; 9 positions match TRBD1. V lost 4 bases, J lost 11 bases, and 6 bases stayed unmatched. Looked up from germline, CDR1 is SGHAT and CDR2 is FQNNGV. The CDR3 consists of 14 residues. The CDR3 protein is CASSSGTGYPPLHF. For the CDR3, the DNA is TGTGCCAGCAGCTCCGGGACAGGGTATCCACCCCTCCACTTT.

This clone was seen a few times. CDR3 DNA: TGTGCCAGCAGTACAGCGGGACAACTCTACGAGCAGTACTTC. This translates into CASSTAGQLYEQYF. The chain carries TRBV28 and TRBJ2-7; weak D call: TRBD2 (7 bases). Germline CDR1 MDHEN, CDR2 SYDVKM. V lost 5 bases and J 3 bases, leaving 14 bases between the germline ends. CDR3 length: 14 residues.

This chain connects TRBV25-1 to TRBJ2-2; 10 positions match TRBD1. V trimming: 4 bases; J trimming: 5 bases; junction bases outside the gene matches: 4. CDR3 length equals 15 residues. From germline, CDR1 is MGHDK and CDR2 SYGVNS. CDR3 sequence (DNA): TGTGCCAGCAGTGGACAGGGGGCGGGTACCGGGGAGCTGTTTTTT. This sequence encodes CASSGQGAGTGELFF. The full variable domain, with the rest looked up from reference TRBV25-1 and TRBJ2-2, is EADIYQTPRYLVIGTGKKITLECSQTMGHDKMYWYQQDPGMELHLIHYSYGVNSTEKGDLSSESTVSRIRTEHFPLTLESARPSHTSQYLCASSGQGAGTGELFFGEGSRLTVL.

The DNA of the CDR3 is TGTGCCAGTAGTATACAGGGGGTCACTGAAGCTTTCTTT. Residues: CASSIQGVTEAFF. This chain links TRBV19 with TRBJ1-1; TRBD1 agrees at 7 bases. The V gene end was trimmed by 2 bases and the J gene end by 4 bases; junction bases not matched to a gene: 1. CDR1 and CDR2 (germline): LNHDA, SQIVND (reference sequence). The CDR3 contains 13 residues. Complete variable domain (other parts from reference TRBV19 and TRBJ1-1): DGGITQSPKYLFRKEGQNVTLSCEQNLNHDAMYWYRQDPGQGLRLIYYSQIVNDFQKGDIAEGYSVSREKKESFPLTVTSAQKNPTAFYLCASSIQGVTEAFFGQGTRLTVV.

This clone has just one count. This chain connects TRBV27 to TRBJ2-3; tentatively, D is TRBD2 (5 bases). CDR1 MNHEY and CDR2 SMNVEV come from the germline V gene (reference sequence). CDR3 length: 15 residues. V lost 6 bases, J lost 1 base, and 14 bases lay in between. The CDR3 region is CASRPRGDGTDTQYF. Here the CDR3 DNA reads TGTGCCAGCAGACCACGGGGTGATGGCACAGATACGCAGTATTTT.

The chain recombines TRBV19 with TRBJ2-5; D may be TRBD1 (5 bases). CDR1 and CDR2 (germline): LNHDA, SQIVND (reference sequence). This CDR3 comprises 16 residues. Trimming shortened V by 6 bases and J by 0 bases, and 17 bases separated the two germline ends. The CDR3 nucleotides read TGTGCCAGTAGCCCCAGGGCAGCCCAGTACCAAGAGACCCAGTACTTC. As protein: CASSPRAAQYQETQYF.

The chain combines TRBV19 with TRBJ2-1, with TRBD1 matching over 8 bases. V shed 9 bases, J shed 3 bases, and the junction held 4 bases outside the gene matches. The CDR3 covers 13 residues. Germline V CDR1 and CDR2: LNHDA, SQIVND (reference sequence). This CDR3 is CASRDRLYNEQFF. In nucleotides, the CDR3 is TGTGCCAGCCGGGACAGGCTCTACAATGAGCAGTTCTTC. The full variable domain, rest sourced from reference TRBV19 and TRBJ2-1, is DGGITQSPKYLFRKEGQNVTLSCEQNLNHDAMYWYRQDPGQGLRLIYYSQIVNDFQKGDIAEGYSVSREKKESFPLTVTSAQKNPTAFYLCASRDRLYNEQFFGPGTRLTVL.

The sample holds one count of this clone. The rearrangement joins TRBV7-3 to TRBJ2-1, with TRBD2 matching over 8 bases. The germline V gene has CDR1 SGHTA and CDR2 FQGTGA. The V gene end was trimmed by 3 bases and the J gene end by 5 bases; junction bases not matched to a gene: 6. The length of the CDR3 is 15 residues. The CDR3: CASSFFAGGHNEQFF. In DNA, the CDR3 is TGTGCCAGCAGCTTTTTCGCGGGGGGCCACAATGAGCAGTTCTTC.

The genes are TRBV19 and TRBJ1-5, with 8 nucleotides matching TRBD1. The CDR3 has 20 amino acids. Germline V gene sequence: CDR1 LNHDA, CDR2 SQIVND (reference sequence). V dropped 3 bases and J dropped 6; count of bases not matched to a gene: 22. Here the CDR3 reads CASSMYDLGTRTGSAQPQHF. The CDR3 DNA reads TGTGCCAGTAGTATGTACGATCTCGGGACGAGGACAGGGAGTGCTCAGCCCCAGCATTTT.

The rearrangement joins TRBV28 to TRBJ1-5; possibly TRBD1 for D (6 bases). The CDR3 is 14 residues long. Germline CDR1 reads MDHEN; CDR2 reads SYDVKM. V shed 5 bases and J shed 7 bases, with 15 bases lying between them. CDR3 loop: CASSQTGGGQPQHF. The CDR3 region has the DNA TGTGCCAGCAGTCAAACGGGGGGCGGGCAGCCCCAGCATTTT.

This clone appeared once. The chain has TRBV5-6 and TRBJ1-2, with TRBD1 matching over 9 bases. Trimming removed 3 bases from V and 5 bases from J; junction bases left unmatched: 8. Germline loops: CDR1 SGHDT, CDR2 YYEEEE. The CDR3 extends over 15 amino acids. The CDR3 loop reads CASSWGIGTGYGYTF. DNA of the CDR3: TGTGCCAGCAGCTGGGGGATCGGGACAGGGTATGGCTACACCTTC.

The chain is built from TRBV7-9 and TRBJ2-1; 15 bases fit TRBD2. Germline V lookup: CDR1 SEHNR, CDR2 FQNEAQ (reference sequence). This CDR3 has 19 residues. The trim removed 5 bases at V and 8 bases at J, leaving 16 bases unmatched. Here the CDR3 DNA reads TGTGCCAGCAGCACATCCGGGACTAGCGGGGGGTCTTCTCATTATGAGCAGTTCTTC. Its protein product is CASSTSGTSGGSSHYEQFF.